This T cell receptor beta chain was recovered during a study of blood T cell repertoires in COVID-19. The overall study: Sources were T cells, B-cell-depleted T cells, or PBMCs; the material itself was cDNA or gDNA.

Assay used: immunoSEQ multiplex PCR; TCRdb lists only in-frame clones, some missing. The table lists under 300,000 clones, 70% to 85% of them singletons. Trimming removed 2 bases from V and 0 bases from J, with 8 bases in between. Per germline, CDR1 SNHLY and CDR2 FYNNEI. The CDR3 has 15 residues. The sequenced sample was peripheral blood. The receptor was isolated from a woman over 75 with active or convalescent COVID-19. The chain employs TRBV2 and TRBJ2-1; TRBD2 is a possible D gene (6 bases). The CDR3 reads CASSELASSYNEQFF. In DNA form, the CDR3 reads TGTGCCAGCAGTGAACTAGCGTCCTCCTACAATGAGCAGTTCTTC. The full variable domain, with the rest looked up from reference TRBV2 and TRBJ2-1, is EPEVTQTPSHQVTQMGQEVILRCVPISNHLYFYWYRQILGQKVEFLVSFYNNEISEKSEIFDDQFSVERPDGSNFTLKIRSTKLEDSAMYFCASSELASSYNEQFFGPGTRLTVL.